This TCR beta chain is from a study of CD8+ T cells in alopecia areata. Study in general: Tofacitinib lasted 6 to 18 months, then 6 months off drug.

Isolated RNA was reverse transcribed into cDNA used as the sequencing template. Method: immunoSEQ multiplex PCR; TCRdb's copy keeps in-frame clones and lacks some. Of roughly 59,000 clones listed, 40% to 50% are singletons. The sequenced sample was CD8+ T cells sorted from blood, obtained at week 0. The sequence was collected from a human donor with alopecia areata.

CDR3 sequence reads: CASSTSGTIEQYF. CDR3 nucleotide sequence: TGTGCCAGCAGTACTAGCGGGACTATCGAGCAGTACTTC. The V call is TRBV28, the J call TRBJ2-7, with 10 bases matching TRBD2. Germline CDR1 reads MDHEN; CDR2 reads SYDVKM. CDR3 size: 13 residues. V was clipped by 5 bases and J by 6 bases; unmatched bases: 4.